This T cell receptor (beta chain) came from a study of Tregs in tolerant kidney transplant recipients (dated by TCRdb to between 2019 and 2020). Regarding the research as a whole: The study used TCRbeta sequencing to identify donor-specific regulatory T cells before combined kidney and bone marrow transplantation, then tracked those cells after transplant. The full study reports these points: Because the PCR primers were changed over time for some patients, nucleotide-level comparison could not be performed across the samples from those patients. Because only a small number of patients were included, the study had limitations, and the results will need to be validated in larger populations as well as under other immunosuppression protocols. The most biologically relevant and donor-specific TCRbeta repertoire appeared to be identified by expanding Tregs with activated donor B cells. Biological reproducibility was not directly addressed, though technical replication error appeared minimal. In tolerant patients, the expansion of donor-specific Tregs was greater than global Treg expansion, suggesting that the expansion was antigen-driven rather than nonspecific.

This sample's time point label indicates: 6 months after combined kidney and bone marrow transplant. The transplants used related donors with nonmyeloablative bone marrow transplantation, and mixed chimerism in the human trials was transient. Thawed PBMCs were FACS-sorted into unstimulated Tregs (CD4+CD25+CD127-), CD4+ non-Tregs (CD4+CD25-), CD4 cells and CD8 cells. Patients were 4 combined kidney and bone marrow transplant recipients from the ITN036ST trial, and only these trial subjects had samples available. Healthy control blood was processed to PBMCs by Ficoll density gradient and cryopreserved, and patient PBMCs were collected before and after transplant. Turning to this clone: Its specific antigen is unknown. Base-call qualities are not available, and no considerably larger clone is one nucleotide away.

Ends trimmed: V by 1 base, J by 6 bases; bases unmatched to a gene: 5. The CDR3 runs 15 residues from the cysteine to the phenylalanine. The CDR3 DNA has 45 bases and is translated from base 1. Via the germline V gene, CDR1 is SGHTA and CDR2 FQGNSA. For TCRbeta CDR3 sequencing, genomic DNA was extracted from sorted cells using the QIAGEN DNeasy Blood and Tissue Kit. High-throughput TCRbeta CDR3 sequencing, which included PCR amplification with bias correction and internal controls, was done commercially through immunoSEQ. The authors' pipeline ran thus. Unique productive TCRbeta sequences were defined by CDR3 nucleotide sequence where primers matched, and otherwise by CDR3 amino acid sequence together with Vbeta and Jbeta genes. To correct sorting error, sequences shared between sorted populations at a frequency ratio of 2:1 or less were removed; the rest were assigned to the higher population. A sequence counted as donor-reactive if, in CFSE-low cells, the sequence had a frequency of at least 0.01% and was expanded at least 5-fold compared with unstimulated cells. Repertoire divergence was quantified by Jensen-Shannon divergence calculated from the top 100 TCRbeta sequences ranked by frequency. When a sample had multiple sequencing runs, each run was corrected for sorting error separately and the runs were then pooled. Drawn from immuneACCESS, this table holds only the in-frame rearrangements with V and J called that TCRdb kept. Clones are partly lost; checked studies trace under half to an unresolved V gene and leave the rest unexplained. For V, J and clone size, that table is used; D and trimming come from the DNA. The table for this sample lists 65,000 or so clones; around 87% of them were counted only once. More than 3% of the sample belongs to the ten largest clones.

The sequenced sample was CD4+ T cells from blood (PBMCs), obtained 6 months after the transplant. The TCR was taken from a human patient who received a combined kidney and bone marrow transplant. After a transplant, some T cells may be of graft donor origin. Recombination linked TRBV7-2 to TRBJ2-3; 9 bases in the junction line up with TRBD2. The CDR3 protein sequence reads: CASSLVLSGGDTQYF. The DNA sequence is as follows: TGTGCCAGCAGCTTAGTTCTAAGCGGGGGGGATACGCAGTATTTT.